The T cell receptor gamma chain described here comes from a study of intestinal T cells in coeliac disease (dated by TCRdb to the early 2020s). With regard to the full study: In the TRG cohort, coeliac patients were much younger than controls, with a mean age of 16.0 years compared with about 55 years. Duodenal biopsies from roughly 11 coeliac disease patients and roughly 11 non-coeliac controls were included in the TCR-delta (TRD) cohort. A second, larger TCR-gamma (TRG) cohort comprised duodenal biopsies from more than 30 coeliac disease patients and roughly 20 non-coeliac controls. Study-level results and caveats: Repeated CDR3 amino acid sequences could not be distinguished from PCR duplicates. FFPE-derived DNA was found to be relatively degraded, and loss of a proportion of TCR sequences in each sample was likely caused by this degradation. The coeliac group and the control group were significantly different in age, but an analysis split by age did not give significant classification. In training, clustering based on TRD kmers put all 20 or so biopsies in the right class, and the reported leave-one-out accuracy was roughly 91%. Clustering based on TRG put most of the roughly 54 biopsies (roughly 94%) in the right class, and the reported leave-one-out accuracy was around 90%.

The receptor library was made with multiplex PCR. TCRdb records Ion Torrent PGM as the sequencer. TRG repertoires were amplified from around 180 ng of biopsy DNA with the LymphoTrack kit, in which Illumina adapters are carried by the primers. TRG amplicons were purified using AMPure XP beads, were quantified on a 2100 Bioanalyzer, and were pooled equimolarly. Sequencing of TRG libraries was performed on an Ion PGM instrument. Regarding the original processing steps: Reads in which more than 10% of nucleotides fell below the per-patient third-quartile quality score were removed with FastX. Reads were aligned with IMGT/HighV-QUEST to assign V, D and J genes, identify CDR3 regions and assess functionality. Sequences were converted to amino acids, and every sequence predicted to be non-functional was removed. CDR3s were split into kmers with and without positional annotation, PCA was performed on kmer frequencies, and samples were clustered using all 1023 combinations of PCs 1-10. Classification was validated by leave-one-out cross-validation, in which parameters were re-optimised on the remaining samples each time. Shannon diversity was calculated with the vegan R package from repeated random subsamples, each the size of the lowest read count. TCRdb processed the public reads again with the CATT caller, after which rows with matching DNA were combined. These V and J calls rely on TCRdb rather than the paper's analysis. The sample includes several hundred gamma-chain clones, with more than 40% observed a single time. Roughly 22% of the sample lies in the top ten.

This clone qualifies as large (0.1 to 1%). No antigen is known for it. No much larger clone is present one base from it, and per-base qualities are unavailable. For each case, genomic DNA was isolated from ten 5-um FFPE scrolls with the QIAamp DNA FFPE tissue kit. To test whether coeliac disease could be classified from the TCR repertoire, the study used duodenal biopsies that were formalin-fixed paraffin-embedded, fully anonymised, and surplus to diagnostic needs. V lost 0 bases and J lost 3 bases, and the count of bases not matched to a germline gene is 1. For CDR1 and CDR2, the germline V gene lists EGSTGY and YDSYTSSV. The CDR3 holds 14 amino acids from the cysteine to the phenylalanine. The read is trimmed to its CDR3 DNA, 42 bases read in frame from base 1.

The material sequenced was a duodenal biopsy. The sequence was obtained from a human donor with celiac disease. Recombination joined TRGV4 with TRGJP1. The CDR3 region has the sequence CATWDGPTGWFKIF. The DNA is TGTGCCACCTGGGATGGGCCCACTGGTTGGTTCAAGATATTT.